This T cell receptor (beta chain) came from a study of cytomegalovirus exposure and HLA in healthy donors. Study-level information: There were 75 million to 95 million unique TCRs (from HLA-typed donors) in an early data release.

The PCR contained 60 Vbeta and 13 Jbeta primers. Only in-frame clones appear in the TCRdb table, and some are missing; sequencing was by immunoSEQ multiplex PCR. This table holds roughly 90,000 clones, 78% found once. Study-wide points: Many donors carried some public TCRs, although rarity characterized most TCR sequences.

With 5 bases removed from V and 4 bases from J, the gap between germline ends came to 17 bases. CDR1 and CDR2 (germline): LNHNV, YYDKDF (reference sequence). This CDR3 contains 15 residues. About this clone itself: Its antigen is still unknown.

The sample comprised PBMCs. This chain joins TRBV15 and TRBJ1-1; D may be TRBD1 (6 bases). This sequence originates from a middle-aged woman in good health and CMV-seropositive. The DNA for the CDR3 is TGTGCCACCAGCCCCCGAGGGGTGGGGGCCACTGAAGCTTTCTTT. Its protein product is CATSPRGVGATEAFF.